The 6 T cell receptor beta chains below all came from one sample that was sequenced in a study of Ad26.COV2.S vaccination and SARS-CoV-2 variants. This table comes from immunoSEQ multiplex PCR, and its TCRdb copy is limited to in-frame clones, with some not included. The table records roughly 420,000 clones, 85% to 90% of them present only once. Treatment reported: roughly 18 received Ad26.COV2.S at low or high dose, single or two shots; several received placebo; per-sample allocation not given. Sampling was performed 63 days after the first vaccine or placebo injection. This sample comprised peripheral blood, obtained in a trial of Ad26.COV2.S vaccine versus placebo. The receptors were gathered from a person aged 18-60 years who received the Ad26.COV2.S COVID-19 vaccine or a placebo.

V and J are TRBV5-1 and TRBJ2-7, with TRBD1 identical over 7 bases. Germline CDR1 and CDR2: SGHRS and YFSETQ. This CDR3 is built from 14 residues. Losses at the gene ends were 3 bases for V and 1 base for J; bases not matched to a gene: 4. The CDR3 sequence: CASSYTGVSYEQYF. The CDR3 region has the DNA TGCGCCAGCAGCTACACAGGGGTTTCCTACGAGCAGTACTTC.

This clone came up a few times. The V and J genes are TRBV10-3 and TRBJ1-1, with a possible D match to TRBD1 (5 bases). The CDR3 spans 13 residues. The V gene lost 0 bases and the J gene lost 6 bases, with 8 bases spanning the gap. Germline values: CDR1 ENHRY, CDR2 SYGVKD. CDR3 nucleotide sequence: TGTGCCATCAGTGAGTCAAGGGGAGCTGAAGCTTTCTTT. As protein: CAISESRGAEAFF.

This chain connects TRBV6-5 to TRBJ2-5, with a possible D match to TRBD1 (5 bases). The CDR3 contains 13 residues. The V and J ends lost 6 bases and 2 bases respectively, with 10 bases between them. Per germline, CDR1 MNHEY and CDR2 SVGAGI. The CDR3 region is CASSFRTQETQYF. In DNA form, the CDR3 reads TGTGCCAGCAGCTTTAGGACACAAGAGACCCAGTACTTC.

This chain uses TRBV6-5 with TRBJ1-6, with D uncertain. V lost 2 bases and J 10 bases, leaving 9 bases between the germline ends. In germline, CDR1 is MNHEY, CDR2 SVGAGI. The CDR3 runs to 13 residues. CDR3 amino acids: CASSYDINSPLHF. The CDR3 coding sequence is TGTGCCAGCAGTTACGACATTAACTCACCCCTCCACTTT.

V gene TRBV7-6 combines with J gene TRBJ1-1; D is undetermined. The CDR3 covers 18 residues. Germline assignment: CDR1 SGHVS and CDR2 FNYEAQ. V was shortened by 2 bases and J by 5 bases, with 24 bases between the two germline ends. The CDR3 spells CASSLIPPEGWLGTEAFF. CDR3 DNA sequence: TGTGCCAGCAGCTTAATACCGCCGGAAGGCTGGCTTGGGACTGAAGCTTTCTTT. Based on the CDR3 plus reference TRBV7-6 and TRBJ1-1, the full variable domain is GAGVSQSPRYKVTKRGQDVALRCDPISGHVSLYWYRQALGQGPEFLTYFNYEAQQDKSGLPNDRFSAERPEGSISTLTIQRTEQRDSAMYRCASSLIPPEGWLGTEAFFGQGTRLTVV.

CDR3 sequence: CASSLGLAGNTGELFF. The CDR3 DNA reads TGTGCCAGCAGCTTGGGACTAGCGGGGAACACCGGGGAGCTGTTTTTT. V gene TRBV5-6 combines with J gene TRBJ2-2, with 10 bases that match TRBD2. The trim removed 0 bases at V and 1 base at J, leaving 0 bases unmatched. This CDR3 is 16 amino acids long. CDR1 is SGHDT, CDR2 YYEEEE, per germline.